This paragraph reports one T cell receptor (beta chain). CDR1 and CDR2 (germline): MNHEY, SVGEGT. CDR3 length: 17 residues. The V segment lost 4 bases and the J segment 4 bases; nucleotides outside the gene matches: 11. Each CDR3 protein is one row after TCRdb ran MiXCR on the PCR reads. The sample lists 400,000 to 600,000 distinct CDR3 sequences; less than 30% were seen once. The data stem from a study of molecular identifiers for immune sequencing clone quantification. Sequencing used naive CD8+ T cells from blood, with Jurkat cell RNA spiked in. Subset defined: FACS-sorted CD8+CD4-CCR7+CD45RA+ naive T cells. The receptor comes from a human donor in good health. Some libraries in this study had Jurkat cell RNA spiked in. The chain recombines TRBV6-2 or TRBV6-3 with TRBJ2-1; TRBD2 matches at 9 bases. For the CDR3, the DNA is TGTGCCAGCAGTTGGACCCCCGGGACTAGCACGTACAATGAGCAGTTCTTC. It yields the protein CASSWTPGTSTYNEQFF.